Detailed here is one T cell receptor (beta chain). This clonotype was observed at least ten times. Its antigen has not been determined. No qualities accompany the bases; no much larger clone lies one base away. A case-control design nested within a healthcare worker cohort in London, UK, was used, with weekly nasopharyngeal swab PCR tests and blood sampling performed. Between 23 and 31 March 2020, the week of the UK lockdown, healthcare workers were enrolled and then followed up weekly for as long as 16 weeks. These data come from a study of early T cells in non-severe SARS-CoV-2 infection (dated by TCRdb to the early 2020s). For context, the study as a whole: Bulk RNA from unsorted whole blood was used for TCR sequencing, so alpha and beta chains could not be paired.

Libraries were constructed by 5' RACE. Instrument on record: NextSeq 500. The TCR library protocol attached unique molecular identifiers to individual cDNA molecules to correct for sequencing error and PCR bias. Both TCR alpha and beta chains were sequenced, and tight co-correlation was observed between alpha and beta sequence abundances in each sample. The study's processing was this. Decombinator V4 was used to perform V gene, J gene and CDR3 annotation of TCR sequences. TCRs were defined as expanded if a significant change between any two time points was detected under a Poisson model with p below 0.0001. TCR abundances were normalised to the total number of TCRs sequenced in each sample and reported as counts per million. MAIT TCRs were defined by TRAV1-2 paired with TRAJ12, TRAJ20 or TRAJ33, and iNKT TCRs by TRAV10 paired with TRAJ18. VDJdb, accessed on 1 November 2021, was searched for TCRs annotated for CMV, EBV and SARS-CoV-2, and TCRs annotated for more than one antigen were excluded. TCRdb cleaned the public reads at Q25 with fastp, built clones with MiXCR and kept in-frame beta chains. Identical CDR3 protein sequences are pooled into one entry, listed with their most common genes and DNA. TCRdb assigned the V and J calls; the authors' analysis was not used. The sample table records 70,000 to 85,000 distinct CDR3 sequences; 12% of these occur just once. The leading ten clones occupy under 3% of the sample.

Overall study outcomes, separate from this receptor: VDJdb matching was skewed toward anti-spike CD8 responses and likely underestimated virus-specific expansions, missing private and CD4 specificities.

The germline V gene encodes CDR1 MNHEY and CDR2 SVGEGT. Including the terminal cysteine and phenylalanine, the CDR3 comprises 15 residues. The sequence is cut down to CDR3 DNA, 45 bases in frame from base 1. Germline trimming amounts to 6 bases on V and 3 bases on J, with 10 as the count of junction bases outside the gene matches. The sequence links TRBV6-2 or TRBV6-3 to TRBJ2-7; TRBD2 fits 8 bases in the junction. The clonotype was recovered from an adult who was a healthcare worker with PCR-confirmed SARS-CoV-2 infection or an uninfected control (not recorded which). The sequenced material came from whole blood. For the CDR3, the sequence is CASSKRATSDYEQYF. The DNA is TGTGCCAGCAGCAAAAGGGCGACTAGCGACTACGAGCAGTACTTC.